The next 5 T cell receptor beta chains were all read from a single sample in a study of blood T cell repertoires in COVID-19. Sequencing used immunoSEQ multiplex PCR; TCRdb keeps in-frame clones, though not all of them. Here the sample spans approximately 220,000 clones, around 84% being singletons. Sequencing input: PBMCs or T cells enriched from blood (not recorded which). The receptor source for this set is a woman in her thirties or forties who had recovered from COVID-19.

The chain is built from TRBV6-5 and TRBJ1-1, with D maybe TRBD1 (5 bases). CDR1 is MNHEY, CDR2 SVGAGI, per germline. V was trimmed by 0 bases and J by 10 bases, leaving 15 bases between them. The CDR3 has 14 amino acids. CDR3 residues: CASSYSIRASLAFF. The CDR3 DNA reads TGTGCCAGCAGTTACTCGATCAGGGCGAGTCTAGCTTTCTTT.

The rearrangement uses TRBV27 and TRBJ2-7; 9 bases match TRBD2. Germline CDR1 MNHEY, CDR2 SMNVEV (reference sequence). CDR3 length: 15 amino acids. Germline trimming cut 3 bases from V and 0 bases from J; bases unmatched to any gene: 3. The CDR3: CASSLASGVSYEQYV. As DNA, the CDR3 is TGTGCCAGCAGTTTGGCTAGCGGGGTCTCCTACGAGCAGTACGTC.

The V gene is TRBV6-5, the J gene TRBJ1-3; no firm D call. This CDR3 comprises 16 residues. Trimming took 0 bases from V and 0 from J, leaving 9 bases between them. Germline lookup yields CDR1 MNHEY and CDR2 SVGAGI. The CDR3 sequence: CASSYSHPGSGNTIYF. The CDR3 coding sequence is TGTGCCAGCAGTTACTCCCATCCAGGCTCTGGAAACACCATATATTTT.

This clone has just a few counts. This rearrangement joins TRBV7-9 to TRBJ2-1; perhaps TRBD1 as D (6 bases). Trimming removed 1 base at V and 8 bases at J, with 15 bases between. Looked up from germline, CDR1 is SEHNR and CDR2 is FQNEAQ (reference sequence). CDR3 length: 15 residues. The DNA of the CDR3 is TGTGCCAGCAGCTTAGTTAGAGGGGCAGGGGATGAGCAGTTCTTC. This codes for CASSLVRGAGDEQFF.

This rearrangement joins TRBV18 to TRBJ2-3; D gene unclear. This CDR3 region has 14 residues. Germline-derived CDR1 and CDR2 are KGHSH and LQKENI. Between the trimmed V and J ends, which lost 3 bases and 2 bases, there was a span of 9 bases. This CDR3 is CASSPLTVTDTQYF. The CDR3 nucleotides read TGTGCCAGCTCACCTTTAACAGTCACAGATACGCAGTATTTT. The complete variable domain, with remaining parts taken from reference TRBV18 and TRBJ2-3, reads NAGVMQNPRHLVRRRGQEARLRCSPMKGHSHVYWYRQLPEEGLKFMVYLQKENIIDESGMPKERFSAEFPKEGPSILRIQQVVRGDSAAYFCASSPLTVTDTQYFGPGTRLTVL.